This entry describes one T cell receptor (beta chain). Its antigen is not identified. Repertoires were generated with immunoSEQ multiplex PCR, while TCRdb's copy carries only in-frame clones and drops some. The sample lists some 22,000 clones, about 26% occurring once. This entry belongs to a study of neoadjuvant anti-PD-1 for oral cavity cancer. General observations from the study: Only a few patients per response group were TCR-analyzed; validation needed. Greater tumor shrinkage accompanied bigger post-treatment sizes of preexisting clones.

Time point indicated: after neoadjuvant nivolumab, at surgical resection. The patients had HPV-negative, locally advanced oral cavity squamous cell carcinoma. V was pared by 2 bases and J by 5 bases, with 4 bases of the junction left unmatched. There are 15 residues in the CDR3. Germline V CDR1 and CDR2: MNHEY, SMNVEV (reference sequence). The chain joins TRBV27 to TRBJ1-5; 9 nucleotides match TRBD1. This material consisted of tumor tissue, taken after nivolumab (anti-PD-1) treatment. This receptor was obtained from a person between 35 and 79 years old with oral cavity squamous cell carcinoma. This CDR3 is CASSLRTGEDQPQHF. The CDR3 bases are TGTGCCAGCAGTTTAAGGACAGGGGAAGATCAGCCCCAGCATTTT.